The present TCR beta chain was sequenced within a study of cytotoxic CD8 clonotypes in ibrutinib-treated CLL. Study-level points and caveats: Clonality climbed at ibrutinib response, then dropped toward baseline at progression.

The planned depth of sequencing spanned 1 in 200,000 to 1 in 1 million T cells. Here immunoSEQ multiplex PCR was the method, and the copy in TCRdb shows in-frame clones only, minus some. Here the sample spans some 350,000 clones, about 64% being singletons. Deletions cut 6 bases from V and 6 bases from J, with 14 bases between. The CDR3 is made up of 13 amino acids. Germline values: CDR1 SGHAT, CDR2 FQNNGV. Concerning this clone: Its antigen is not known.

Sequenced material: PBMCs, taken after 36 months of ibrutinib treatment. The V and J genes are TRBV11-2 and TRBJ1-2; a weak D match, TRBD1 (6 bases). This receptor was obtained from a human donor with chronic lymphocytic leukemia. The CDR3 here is CASRFAGEDGYTF. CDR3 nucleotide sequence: TGTGCCAGCAGGTTCGCAGGGGAGGATGGCTACACCTTC.